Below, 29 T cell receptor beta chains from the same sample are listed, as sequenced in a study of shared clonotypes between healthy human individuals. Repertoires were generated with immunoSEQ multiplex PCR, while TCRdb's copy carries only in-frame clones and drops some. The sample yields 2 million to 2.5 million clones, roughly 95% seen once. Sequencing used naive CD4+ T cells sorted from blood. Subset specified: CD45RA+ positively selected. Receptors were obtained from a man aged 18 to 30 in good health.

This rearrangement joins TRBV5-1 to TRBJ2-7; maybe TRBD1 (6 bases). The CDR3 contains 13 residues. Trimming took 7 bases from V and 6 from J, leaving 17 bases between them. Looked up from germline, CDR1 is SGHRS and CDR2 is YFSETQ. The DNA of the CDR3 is TGCGCCAGCCAGGGGCAGTCCCCCTTCGAGCAGTACTTC. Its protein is CASQGQSPFEQYF.

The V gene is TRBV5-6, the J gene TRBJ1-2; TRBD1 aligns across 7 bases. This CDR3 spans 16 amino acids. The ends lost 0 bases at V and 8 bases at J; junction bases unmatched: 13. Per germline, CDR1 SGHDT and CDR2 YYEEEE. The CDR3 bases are TGTGCCAGCAGCTTGGCTAGTTCGGGACAGCTTTGGGGCTACACCTTC. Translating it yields CASSLASSGQLWGYTF.

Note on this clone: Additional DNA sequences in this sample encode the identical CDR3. The CDR3 reads CAWSVREGTEAFF. The CDR3 bases are TGTGCCTGGAGTGTACGGGAGGGGACTGAAGCTTTCTTT. The chain couples TRBV30 to TRBJ1-1, with a weak D call TRBD1 (5 bases). V dropped 0 bases and J dropped 5 bases, with 10 bases sitting between them. Germline CDR1 reads GTSNPN; CDR2 reads SVGIG (reference sequence). This CDR3 comprises 13 residues.

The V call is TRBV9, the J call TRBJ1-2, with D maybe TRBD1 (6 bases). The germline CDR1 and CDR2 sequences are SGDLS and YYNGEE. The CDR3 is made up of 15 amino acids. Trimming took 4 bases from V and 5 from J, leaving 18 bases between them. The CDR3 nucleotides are TGTGCCAGCAGCCCCCGAGGGGGGAGGATTTATGGCTACACCTTC. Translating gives CASSPRGGRIYGYTF. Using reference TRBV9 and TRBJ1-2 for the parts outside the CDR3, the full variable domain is DSGVTQTPKHLITATGQRVTLRCSPRSGDLSVYWYQQSLDQGLQFLIQYYNGEERAKGNILERFSAQQFPDLHSELNLSSLELGDSALYFCASSPRGGRIYGYTFGSGTRLTVV.

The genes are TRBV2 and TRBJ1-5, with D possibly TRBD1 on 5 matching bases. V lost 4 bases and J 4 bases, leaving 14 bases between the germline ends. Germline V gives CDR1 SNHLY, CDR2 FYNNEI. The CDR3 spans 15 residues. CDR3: CASSGIGTLNQPQHF. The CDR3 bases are TGTGCCAGCAGTGGGATTGGGACTTTGAATCAGCCCCAGCATTTT.

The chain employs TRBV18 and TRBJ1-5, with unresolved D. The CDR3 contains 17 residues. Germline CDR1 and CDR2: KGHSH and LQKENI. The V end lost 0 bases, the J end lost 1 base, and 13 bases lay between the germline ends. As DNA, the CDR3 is TGTGCCAGCTCACCACCCCCCGGCGGGCTGAGCAATCAGCCCCAGCATTTT. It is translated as CASSPPPGGLSNQPQHF.

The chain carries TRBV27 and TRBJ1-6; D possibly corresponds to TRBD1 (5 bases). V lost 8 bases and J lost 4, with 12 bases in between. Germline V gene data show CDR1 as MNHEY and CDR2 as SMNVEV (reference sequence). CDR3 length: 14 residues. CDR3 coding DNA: TGTGCCAGCCGTGGGGACCGGTATAATTCACCCCTCCACTTT. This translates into CASRGDRYNSPLHF.

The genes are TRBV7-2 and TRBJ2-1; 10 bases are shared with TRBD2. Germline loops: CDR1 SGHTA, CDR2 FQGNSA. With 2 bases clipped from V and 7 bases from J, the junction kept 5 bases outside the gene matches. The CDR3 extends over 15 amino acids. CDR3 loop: CASSLSGGAGNEQFF. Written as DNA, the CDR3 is TGTGCCAGCAGCTTAAGCGGGGGGGCTGGGAATGAGCAGTTCTTC.

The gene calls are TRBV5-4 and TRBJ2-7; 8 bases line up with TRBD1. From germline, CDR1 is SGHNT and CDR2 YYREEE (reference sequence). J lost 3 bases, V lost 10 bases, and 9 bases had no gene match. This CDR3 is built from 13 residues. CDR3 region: CAAGQGGLYEQYF. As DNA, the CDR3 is TGTGCCGCCGGACAGGGAGGTCTCTACGAGCAGTACTTC.

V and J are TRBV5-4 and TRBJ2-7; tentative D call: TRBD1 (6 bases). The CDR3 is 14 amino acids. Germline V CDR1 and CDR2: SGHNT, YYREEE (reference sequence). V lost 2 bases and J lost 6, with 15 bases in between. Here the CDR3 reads CASSFTGTTVEQYF. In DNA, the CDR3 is TGTGCCAGCAGCTTCACCGGGACAACGGTCGAGCAGTACTTC. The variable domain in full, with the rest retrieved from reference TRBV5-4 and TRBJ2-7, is ETGVTQSPTHLIKTRGQQVTLRCSSQSGHNTVSWYQQALGQGPQFIFQYYREEENGRGNFPPRFSGLQFPNYSSELNVNALELDDSALYLCASSFTGTTVEQYFGPGTRLTVT.

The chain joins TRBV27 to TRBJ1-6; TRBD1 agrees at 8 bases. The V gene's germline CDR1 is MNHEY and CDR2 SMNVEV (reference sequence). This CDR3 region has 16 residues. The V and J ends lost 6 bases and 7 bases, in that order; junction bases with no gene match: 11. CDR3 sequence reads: CASRITGTGVNSPLHF. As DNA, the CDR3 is TGTGCCAGCAGAATAACCGGGACAGGCGTAAATTCACCCCTCCACTTT.

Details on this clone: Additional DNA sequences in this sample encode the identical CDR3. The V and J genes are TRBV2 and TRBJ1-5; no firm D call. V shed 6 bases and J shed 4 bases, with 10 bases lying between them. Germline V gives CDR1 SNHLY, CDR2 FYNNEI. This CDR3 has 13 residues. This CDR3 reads CASSPGLNQPQHF. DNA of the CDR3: TGTGCCAGCAGCCCTGGGCTGAATCAGCCCCAGCATTTT.

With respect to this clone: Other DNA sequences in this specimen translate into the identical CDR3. CDR3 coding DNA: TGTGCCATCAGTGAGTCAACTAGCGGCCAAGAGACCCAGTACTTC. It yields the protein CAISESTSGQETQYF. This chain joins TRBV10-3 and TRBJ2-5; 8 bases are a match to TRBD2. CDR1 is ENHRY and CDR2 is SYGVKD in the germline V gene. The CDR3 extends over 15 amino acids. Unmatched junction bases numbered 1, after V lost 0 bases and J lost 1 base.

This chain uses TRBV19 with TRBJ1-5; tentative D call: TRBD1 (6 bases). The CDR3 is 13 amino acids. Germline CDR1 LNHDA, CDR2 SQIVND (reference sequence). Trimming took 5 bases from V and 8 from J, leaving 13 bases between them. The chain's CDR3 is CASSQTGSEPQHF. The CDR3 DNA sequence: TGTGCCAGTAGTCAGACAGGTTCGGAGCCCCAGCATTTT.

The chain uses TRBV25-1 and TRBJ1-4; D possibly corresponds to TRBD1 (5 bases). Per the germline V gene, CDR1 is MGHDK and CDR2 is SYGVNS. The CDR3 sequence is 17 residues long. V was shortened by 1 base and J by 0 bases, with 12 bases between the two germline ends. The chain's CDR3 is CASSESGREATNEKLFF. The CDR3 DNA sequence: TGTGCCAGCAGTGAATCGGGCAGGGAGGCAACTAATGAAAAACTGTTTTTT.

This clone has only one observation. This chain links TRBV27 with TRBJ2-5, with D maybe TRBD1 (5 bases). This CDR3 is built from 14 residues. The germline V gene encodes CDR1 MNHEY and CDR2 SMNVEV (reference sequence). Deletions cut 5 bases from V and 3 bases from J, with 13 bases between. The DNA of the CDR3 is TGTGCCAGCAGTCACTCTAGGGGAAAAGAGACCCAGTACTTC. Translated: CASSHSRGKETQYF.

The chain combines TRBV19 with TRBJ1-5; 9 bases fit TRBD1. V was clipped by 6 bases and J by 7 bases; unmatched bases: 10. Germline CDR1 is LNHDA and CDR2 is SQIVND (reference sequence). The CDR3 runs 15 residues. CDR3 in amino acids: CASSRDRDAYQPQHF. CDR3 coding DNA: TGTGCCAGTAGCAGGGACAGGGATGCTTACCAGCCCCAGCATTTT. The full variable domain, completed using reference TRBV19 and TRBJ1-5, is DGGITQSPKYLFRKEGQNVTLSCEQNLNHDAMYWYRQDPGQGLRLIYYSQIVNDFQKGDIAEGYSVSREKKESFPLTVTSAQKNPTAFYLCASSRDRDAYQPQHFGDGTRLSIL.

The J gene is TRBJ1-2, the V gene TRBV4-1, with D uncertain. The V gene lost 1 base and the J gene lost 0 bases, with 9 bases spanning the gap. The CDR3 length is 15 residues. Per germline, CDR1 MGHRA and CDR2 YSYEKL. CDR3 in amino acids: CASSQGASANYGYTF. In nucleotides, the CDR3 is TGCGCCAGCAGCCAAGGCGCCTCAGCTAACTATGGCTACACCTTC.

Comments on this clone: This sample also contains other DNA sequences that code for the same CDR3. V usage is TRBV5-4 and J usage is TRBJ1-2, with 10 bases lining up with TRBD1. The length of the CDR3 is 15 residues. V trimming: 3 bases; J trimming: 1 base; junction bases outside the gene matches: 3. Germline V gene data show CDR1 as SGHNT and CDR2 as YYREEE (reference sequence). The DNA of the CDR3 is TGTGCCAGCAGCTCCTGGGACAGGGGTAACTATGGCTACACCTTC. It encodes CASSSWDRGNYGYTF.

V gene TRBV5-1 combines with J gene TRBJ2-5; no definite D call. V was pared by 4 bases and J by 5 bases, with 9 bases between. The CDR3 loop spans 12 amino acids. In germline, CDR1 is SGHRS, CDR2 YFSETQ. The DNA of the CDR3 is TGCGCCAGCAGCGACCCGTTGGAGACCCAGTACTTC. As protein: CASSDPLETQYF.

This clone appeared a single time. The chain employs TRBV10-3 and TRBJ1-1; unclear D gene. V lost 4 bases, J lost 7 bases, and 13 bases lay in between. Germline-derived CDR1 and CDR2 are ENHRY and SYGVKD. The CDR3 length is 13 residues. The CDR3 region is CAISAGAVGEAFF. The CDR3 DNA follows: TGTGCCATCAGTGCGGGAGCTGTGGGTGAAGCTTTCTTT.

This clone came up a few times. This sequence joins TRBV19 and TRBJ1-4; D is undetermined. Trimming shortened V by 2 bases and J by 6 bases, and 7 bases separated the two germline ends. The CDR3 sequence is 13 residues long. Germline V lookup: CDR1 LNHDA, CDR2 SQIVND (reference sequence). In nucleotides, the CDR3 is TGTGCCAGTAGTATACAGAACCATGAAAAACTGTTTTTT. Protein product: CASSIQNHEKLFF.

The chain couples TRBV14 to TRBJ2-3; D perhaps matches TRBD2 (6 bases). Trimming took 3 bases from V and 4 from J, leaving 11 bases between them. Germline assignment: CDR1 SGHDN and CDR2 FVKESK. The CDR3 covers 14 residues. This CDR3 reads CASSQTRIADTQYF. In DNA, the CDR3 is TGTGCCAGCAGCCAGACTAGAATCGCAGATACGCAGTATTTT.

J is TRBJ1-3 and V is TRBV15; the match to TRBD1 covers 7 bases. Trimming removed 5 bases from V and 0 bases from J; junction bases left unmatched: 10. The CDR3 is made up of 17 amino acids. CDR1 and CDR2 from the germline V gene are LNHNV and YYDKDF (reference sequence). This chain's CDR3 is CATSFEDRFHSGNTIYF. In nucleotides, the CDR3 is TGTGCCACCAGCTTCGAGGACAGGTTCCACTCTGGAAACACCATATATTTT.

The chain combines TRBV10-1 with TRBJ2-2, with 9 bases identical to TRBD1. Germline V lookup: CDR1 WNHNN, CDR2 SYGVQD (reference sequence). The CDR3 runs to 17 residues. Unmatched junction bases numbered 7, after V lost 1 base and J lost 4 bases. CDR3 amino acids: CASSELGDRVGTGELFF. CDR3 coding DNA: TGCGCCAGCAGTGAGTTGGGGGACAGGGTCGGCACCGGGGAGCTGTTTTTT.

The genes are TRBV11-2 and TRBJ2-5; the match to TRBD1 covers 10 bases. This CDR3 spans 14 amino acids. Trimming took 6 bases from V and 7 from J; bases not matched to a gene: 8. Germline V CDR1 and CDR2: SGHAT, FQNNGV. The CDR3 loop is CASRSTGGEGTQYF. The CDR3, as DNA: TGTGCCAGCAGATCGACAGGGGGCGAAGGGACCCAGTACTTC. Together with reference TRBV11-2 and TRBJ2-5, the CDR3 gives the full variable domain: EAGVAQSPRYKIIEKRQSVAFWCNPISGHATLYWYQQILGQGPKLLIQFQNNGVVDDSQLPKDRFSAERLKGVDSTLKIQPAKLEDSAVYLCASRSTGGEGTQYFGPGTRLLVL.

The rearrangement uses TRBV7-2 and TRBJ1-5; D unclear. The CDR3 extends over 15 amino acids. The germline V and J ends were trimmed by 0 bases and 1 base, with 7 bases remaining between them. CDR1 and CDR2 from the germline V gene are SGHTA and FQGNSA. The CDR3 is CASSLAYSSNQPQHF. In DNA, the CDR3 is TGTGCCAGCAGCTTAGCGTACAGCAGCAATCAGCCCCAGCATTTT.

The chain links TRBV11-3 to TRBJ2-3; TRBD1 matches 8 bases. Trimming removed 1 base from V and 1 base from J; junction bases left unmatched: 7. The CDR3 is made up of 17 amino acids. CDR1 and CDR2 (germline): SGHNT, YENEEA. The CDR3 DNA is TGTGCCAGCAGCTTAGGACTGGGGACAGGCCGCACAGATACGCAGTATTTT. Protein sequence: CASSLGLGTGRTDTQYF.

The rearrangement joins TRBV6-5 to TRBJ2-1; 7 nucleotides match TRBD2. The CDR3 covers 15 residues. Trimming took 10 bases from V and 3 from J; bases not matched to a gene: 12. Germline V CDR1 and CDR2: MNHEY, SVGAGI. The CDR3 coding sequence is TGTGCCACCAAGGTAGGCGGGAGCTACTACAATGAGCAGTTCTTC. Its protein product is CATKVGGSYYNEQFF.